The 7 T cell receptor beta chains presented below share a single source sample, sequenced in a study of shared clonotypes between healthy human individuals. Sequencing used immunoSEQ multiplex PCR; TCRdb keeps in-frame clones, though not all of them. The sample lists some 1 million clones, roughly 80% occurring once. The specimen sequenced was memory CD4+ T cells sorted from blood. As to subset: CD45RA-negative fraction. These receptors came from a man younger than 35 in good health.

The V gene is TRBV19, the J gene TRBJ1-6; possibly TRBD1 for D (5 bases). The V end was cut by 4 bases, the J end by 7 bases, with 17 bases between. CDR1 is LNHDA and CDR2 is SQIVND in the germline V gene (reference sequence). This CDR3 has 16 amino acids. The CDR3 loop is CASSTSPGRQNSPLHF. The CDR3 region has the DNA TGTGCCAGTAGTACTTCCCCGGGACGGCAAAATTCACCCCTCCACTTT.

This chain uses TRBV7-8 with TRBJ2-5; no firm D call. This CDR3 contains 13 residues. With 3 bases removed from V and 5 bases from J, the gap between germline ends came to 10 bases. CDR1 and CDR2 (germline): SGHVS, FQNEAQ. CDR3: CASSFLVGETQYF. CDR3 bases: TGTGCCAGCAGCTTTTTGGTTGGGGAGACCCAGTACTTC.

V is TRBV10-1 and J is TRBJ2-5; 13 bases map to TRBD2. Germline CDR1 and CDR2: WNHNN and SYGVQD (reference sequence). This CDR3 comprises 15 residues. V dropped 5 bases and J dropped 4; count of bases not matched to a gene: 4. Written as DNA, the CDR3 is TGCGCCAGCAGTCCCGGACTAGCGGGAGCAGAGACCCAGTACTTC. Protein sequence: CASSPGLAGAETQYF.

This clone was seen more than once but under ten times. The chain is built from TRBV7-8 and TRBJ2-7; D uncertain. Germline CDR1 SGHVS, CDR2 FQNEAQ. The ends were cut back, 6 bases at V and 3 bases at J, with 15 bases in the middle. There are 14 residues in the CDR3. CDR3 sequence (DNA): TGTGCCAGCAGTAAGAAACGCACGGACTACGAGCAGTACTTC. Translated: CASSKKRTDYEQYF.

This chain uses TRBV5-1 with TRBJ1-2; D ambiguous. The CDR3 sequence is 15 residues long. Trimming cost V 0 bases and J 3 bases, with 12 bases left between them. CDR1 and CDR2 (germline): SGHRS, YFSETQ. The CDR3 reads CASSLASNPDYGYTF. CDR3 sequence (DNA): TGCGCCAGCAGCTTGGCCTCGAATCCGGACTATGGCTACACCTTC.

About this clone itself: The sample holds other DNA sequences that translate to the same CDR3. The chain carries TRBV5-1 and TRBJ2-1, with D unresolved. V gave up 1 base and J gave up 0 bases, with 8 bases separating them. Germline CDR1 SGHRS, CDR2 YFSETQ. There are 15 residues in the CDR3. The CDR3 DNA sequence: TGCGCCAGCAGCTTGACAGCCAGCTCCTACAATGAGCAGTTCTTC. Translation gives CASSLTASSYNEQFF.

This clone was detected many times. The J gene is TRBJ1-1, the V gene TRBV5-1; 8 nucleotides line up with TRBD1. Germline V gene lookup returns CDR1 SGHRS and CDR2 YFSETQ. The length of the CDR3 is 14 residues. The V and J ends lost 4 bases and 1 base, in that order; junction bases with no gene match: 3. The CDR3 reads CASSMGQANTEAFF. CDR3 nucleotides: TGCGCCAGCAGCATGGGACAGGCGAACACTGAAGCTTTCTTT.